Listed below are T cell receptor beta chains from one sample, sequenced in a study of identical twins. MiXCR was run by TCRdb on the 5' RACE reads, yielding one entry per CDR3 protein. The table includes roughly 1,500,000 distinct CDR3 sequences, roughly 35% detected once. Input material: cord blood. The receptors originated from a newborn girl in good health. Both conserved end residues are part of each CDR3. A D gene is named only where the DNA matches it firmly. Size tells how often a clone was seen (once, few, many) or the class of an expanded clone, and some rows leave it out.

D gene	V gene	J gene	clone size	CDR3 protein	CDR3 DNA
.	TRBV28	TRBJ1-4	.	CASSFGRTSTNEKLFF	TGTGCCAGCAGTTTCGGGCGAACTTCAACTAATGAAAAACTGTTTTTT
.	TRBV15	TRBJ1-2	.	CATSRDGRYGYTF	TGTGCCACCAGCAGAGATGGGCGGTATGGCTACACCTTC
.	TRBV20-1	TRBJ2-5	.	CSARVNREETQYF	TGCAGTGCTAGAGTTAACAGGGAGGAGACCCAGTACTTC
.	TRBV3-1	TRBJ2-1	.	CASSQGSGYSTEQFF	TGTGCCAGCAGCCAAGGTTCGGGCTACTCCACGGAGCAGTTCTTC
.	TRBV11-2	TRBJ2-7	few	CASSPRLAGVTRYEQYF	TGTGCCAGCAGCCCCCGCCTGGCAGGGGTAACTCGCTACGAGCAGTACTTC
TRBD1	TRBV29-1	TRBJ2-7	few	CSALDRTAYEQYF	TGCAGCGCCTTGGACAGGACGGCCTACGAGCAGTACTTC
TRBD1	TRBV12-3/TRBV12-4	TRBJ1-2	.	CASSPDPGQGGDGYTF	TGTGCCAGCAGTCCCGATCCGGGACAGGGAGGGGATGGCTACACCTTC
.	TRBV6-5	TRBJ2-7	.	CASSNSLEQYF	TGTGCCAGCAGCAACTCCCTCGAGCAGTACTTC
TRBD2	TRBV7-7	TRBJ2-1	.	CASSSFSGGALNEQFF	TGTGCCAGCAGCTCATTTAGCGGGGGGGCGTTAAATGAGCAGTTCTTC
.	TRBV5-6	TRBJ2-7	few	CASGRDLSSYEQYF	TGTGCCAGCGGCCGGGACTTGAGCTCCTACGAGCAGTACTTC
.	TRBV27	TRBJ2-2	.	CASSARTNTGELFF	TGTGCCAGCAGTGCAAGGACTAACACCGGGGAGCTGTTTTTT
.	TRBV5-1	TRBJ2-2	.	CASSLGATVNTGELFF	TGCGCCAGCAGCTTGGGAGCGACAGTTAACACCGGGGAGCTGTTTTTT
TRBD1	TRBV6-5	TRBJ2-4	few	CASRLGTGAKNIQYF	TGTGCCAGCAGACTAGGGACAGGGGCCAAAAACATTCAGTACTTC
.	TRBV6-6	TRBJ1-1	.	CASSPRLYMSTEAFF	TGTGCCAGCAGTCCCCGACTATATATGAGCACTGAAGCTTTCTTT
.	TRBV27	TRBJ1-6	.	CASSPRGGLNSPLHF	TGTGCCAGCAGCCCTCGAGGGGGTCTAAATTCACCCCTCCACTTT
TRBD2	TRBV20-1	TRBJ2-3	.	CSARRGGREISTDTQYF	TGCAGTGCTAGAAGGGGAGGGCGAGAGATTAGCACAGATACGCAGTATTTT
.	TRBV28	TRBJ2-3	.	CASSLAPQYTQYF	TGTGCCAGCAGTTTAGCCCCACAGTATACGCAGTATTTT
TRBD2	TRBV24-1	TRBJ2-7	once	CATSDRRLAHNEQYF	TGTGCCACCAGTGATCGTCGACTAGCCCACAATGAGCAGTACTTC
.	TRBV5-4	TRBJ1-2	.	CASSLDADSVYGYTF	TGTGCCAGCAGCTTGGACGCCGACAGTGTCTATGGCTACACCTTC
.	TRBV3-1	TRBJ1-1	.	CASSRNLNTEAFF	TGTGCCAGCAGCCGTAATTTGAACACTGAAGCTTTCTTT
TRBD1	TRBV2	TRBJ1-1	few	CASSYLDRVNTEAFF	TGTGCCAGCAGTTACCTGGACAGGGTGAACACTGAAGCTTTCTTT
TRBD2	TRBV4-2	TRBJ2-3	.	CASTTSGSTASTDTQYF	TGTGCCAGCACGACTAGCGGGAGTACTGCTAGCACAGATACGCAGTATTTT